What follows describes a single T cell receptor (beta chain). Its antigen is unknown. Time point defined: sample taken at primary tumor resection. Tumor, nontumor lung or frozen PBMC supplied whole RNA, sequenced without sorting. The donors were 55 to 80 patients with non-small cell lung cancer that was early-stage and untreated. In the library, each TCR cDNA molecule bore its own unique molecular identifier. MiXCR was run by TCRdb on the 5' RACE reads, yielding one entry per CDR3 protein. The data show tens of thousands of distinct CDR3 sequences, approximately 12% seen once. From germline, CDR1 is LGHDT and CDR2 YNNKEL (reference sequence). Trimming shortened V by 1 base and J by 9 bases, and 13 bases separated the two germline ends. This CDR3 spans 14 amino acids. These data belong to a study of spatial heterogeneity in lung cancer. Study context: In raw reads, more than eight appearances on average were recorded for each unique TCR and UMI combination.

General observations from the study: The study found ubiquitous expanded tumor TCRs in blood more at resection than follow-up.

Sequencing was performed on PBMCs, taken at surgery. The chain employs TRBV3-1 and TRBJ1-5; TRBD1 is a possible D gene (5 bases). This clonotype originated in a male donor with early-stage non-small cell lung cancer. The CDR3 DNA reads as TGTGCCAGCAGCCAAGGGGCCAAGCAGGGGCCCCAGCATTTT. It translates to CASSQGAKQGPQHF. The full variable domain, rest sourced from reference TRBV3-1 and TRBJ1-5, is DTAVSQTPKYLVTQMGNDKSIKCEQNLGHDTMYWYKQDSKKFLKIMFSYNNKELIINETVPNRFSPKSPDKAHLNLHINSLELGDSAVYFCASSQGAKQGPQHFGDGTRLSIL.